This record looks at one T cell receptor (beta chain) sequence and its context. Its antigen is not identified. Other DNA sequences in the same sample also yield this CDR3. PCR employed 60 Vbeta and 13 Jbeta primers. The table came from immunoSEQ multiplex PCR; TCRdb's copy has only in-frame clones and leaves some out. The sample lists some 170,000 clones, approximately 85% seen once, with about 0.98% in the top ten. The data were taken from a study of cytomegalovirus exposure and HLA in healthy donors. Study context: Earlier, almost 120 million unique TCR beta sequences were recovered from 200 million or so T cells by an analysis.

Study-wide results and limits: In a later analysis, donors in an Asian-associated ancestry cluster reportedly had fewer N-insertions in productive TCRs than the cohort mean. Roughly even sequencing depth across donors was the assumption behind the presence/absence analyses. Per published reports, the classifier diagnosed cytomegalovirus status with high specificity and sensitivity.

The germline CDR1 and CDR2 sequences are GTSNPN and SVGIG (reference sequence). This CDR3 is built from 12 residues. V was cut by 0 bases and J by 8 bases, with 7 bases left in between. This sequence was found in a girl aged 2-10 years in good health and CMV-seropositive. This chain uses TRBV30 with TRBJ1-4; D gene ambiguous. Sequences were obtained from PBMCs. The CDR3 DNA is TGTGCCTGGAGTGTACTTTCCGAAAAACTGTTTTTT. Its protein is CAWSVLSEKLFF.